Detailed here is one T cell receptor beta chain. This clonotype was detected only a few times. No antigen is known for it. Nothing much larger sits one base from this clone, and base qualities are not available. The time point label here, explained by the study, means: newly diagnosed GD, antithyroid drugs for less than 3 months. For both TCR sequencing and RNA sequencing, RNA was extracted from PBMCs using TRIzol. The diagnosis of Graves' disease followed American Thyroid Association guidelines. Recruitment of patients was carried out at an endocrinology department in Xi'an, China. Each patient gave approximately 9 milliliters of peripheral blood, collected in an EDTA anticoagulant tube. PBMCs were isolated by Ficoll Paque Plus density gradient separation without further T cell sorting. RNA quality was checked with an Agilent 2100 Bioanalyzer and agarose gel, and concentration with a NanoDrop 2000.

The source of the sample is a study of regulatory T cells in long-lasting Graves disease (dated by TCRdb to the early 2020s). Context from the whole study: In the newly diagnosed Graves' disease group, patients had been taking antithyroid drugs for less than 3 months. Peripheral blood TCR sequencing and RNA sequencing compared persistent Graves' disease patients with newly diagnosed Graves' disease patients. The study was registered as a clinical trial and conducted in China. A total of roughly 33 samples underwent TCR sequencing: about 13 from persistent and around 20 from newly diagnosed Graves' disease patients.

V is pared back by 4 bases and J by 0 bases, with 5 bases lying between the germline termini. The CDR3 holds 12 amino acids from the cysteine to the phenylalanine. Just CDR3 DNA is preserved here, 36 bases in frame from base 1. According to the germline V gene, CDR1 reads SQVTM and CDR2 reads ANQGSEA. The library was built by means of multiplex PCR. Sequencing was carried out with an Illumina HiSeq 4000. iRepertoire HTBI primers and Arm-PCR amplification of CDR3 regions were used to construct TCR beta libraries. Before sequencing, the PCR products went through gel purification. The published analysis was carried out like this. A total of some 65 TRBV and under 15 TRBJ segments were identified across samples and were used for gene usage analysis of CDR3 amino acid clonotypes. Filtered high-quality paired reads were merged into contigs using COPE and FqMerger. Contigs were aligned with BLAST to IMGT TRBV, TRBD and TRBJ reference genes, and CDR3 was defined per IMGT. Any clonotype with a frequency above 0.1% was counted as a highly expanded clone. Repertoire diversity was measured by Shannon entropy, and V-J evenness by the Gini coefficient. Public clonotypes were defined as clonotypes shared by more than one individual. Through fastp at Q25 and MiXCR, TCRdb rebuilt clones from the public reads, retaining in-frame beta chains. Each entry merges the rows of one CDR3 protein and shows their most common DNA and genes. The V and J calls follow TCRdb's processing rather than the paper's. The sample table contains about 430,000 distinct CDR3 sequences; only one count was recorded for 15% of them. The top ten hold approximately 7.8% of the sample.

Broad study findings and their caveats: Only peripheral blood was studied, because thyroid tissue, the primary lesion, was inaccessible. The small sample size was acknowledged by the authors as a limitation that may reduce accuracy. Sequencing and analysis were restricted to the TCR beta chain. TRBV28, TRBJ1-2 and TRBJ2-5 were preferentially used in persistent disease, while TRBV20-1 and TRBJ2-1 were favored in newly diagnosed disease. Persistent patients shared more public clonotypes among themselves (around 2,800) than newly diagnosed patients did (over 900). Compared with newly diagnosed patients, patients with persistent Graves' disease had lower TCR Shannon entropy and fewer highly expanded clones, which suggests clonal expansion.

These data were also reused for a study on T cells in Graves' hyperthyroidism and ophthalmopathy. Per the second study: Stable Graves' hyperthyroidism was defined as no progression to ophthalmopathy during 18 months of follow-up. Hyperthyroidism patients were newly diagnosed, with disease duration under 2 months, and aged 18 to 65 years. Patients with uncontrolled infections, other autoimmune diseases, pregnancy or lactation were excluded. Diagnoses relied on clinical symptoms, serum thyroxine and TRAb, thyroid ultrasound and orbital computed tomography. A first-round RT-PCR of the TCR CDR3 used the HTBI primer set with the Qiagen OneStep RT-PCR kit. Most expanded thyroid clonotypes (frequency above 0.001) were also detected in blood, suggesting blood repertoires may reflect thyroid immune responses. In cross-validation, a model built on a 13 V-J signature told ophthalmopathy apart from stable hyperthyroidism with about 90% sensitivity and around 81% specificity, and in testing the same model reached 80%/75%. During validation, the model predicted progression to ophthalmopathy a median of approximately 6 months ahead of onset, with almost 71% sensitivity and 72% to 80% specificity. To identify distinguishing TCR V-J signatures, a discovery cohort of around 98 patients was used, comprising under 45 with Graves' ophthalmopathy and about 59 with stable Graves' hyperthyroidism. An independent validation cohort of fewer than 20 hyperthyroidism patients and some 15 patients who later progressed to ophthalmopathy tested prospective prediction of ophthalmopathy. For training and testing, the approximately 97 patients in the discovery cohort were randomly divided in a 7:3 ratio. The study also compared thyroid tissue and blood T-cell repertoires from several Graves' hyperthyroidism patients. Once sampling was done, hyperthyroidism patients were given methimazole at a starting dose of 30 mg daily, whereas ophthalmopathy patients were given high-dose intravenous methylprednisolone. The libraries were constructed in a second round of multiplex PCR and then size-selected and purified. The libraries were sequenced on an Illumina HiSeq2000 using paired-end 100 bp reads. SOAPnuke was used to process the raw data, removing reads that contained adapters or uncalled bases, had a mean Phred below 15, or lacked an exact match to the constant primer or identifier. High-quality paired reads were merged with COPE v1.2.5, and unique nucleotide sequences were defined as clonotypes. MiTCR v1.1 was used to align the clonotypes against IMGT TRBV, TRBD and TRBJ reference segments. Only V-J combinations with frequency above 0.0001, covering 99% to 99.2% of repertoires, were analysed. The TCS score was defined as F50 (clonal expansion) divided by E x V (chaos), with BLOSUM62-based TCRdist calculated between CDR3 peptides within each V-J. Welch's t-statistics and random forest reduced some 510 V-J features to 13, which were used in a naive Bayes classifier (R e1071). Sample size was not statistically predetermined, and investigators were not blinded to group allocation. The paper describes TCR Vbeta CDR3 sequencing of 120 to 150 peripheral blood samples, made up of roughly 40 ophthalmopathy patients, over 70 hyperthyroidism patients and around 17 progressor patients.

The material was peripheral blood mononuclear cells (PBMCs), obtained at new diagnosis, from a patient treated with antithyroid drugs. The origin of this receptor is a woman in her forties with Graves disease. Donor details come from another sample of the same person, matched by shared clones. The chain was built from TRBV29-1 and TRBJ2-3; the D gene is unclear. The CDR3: CSVGTSTDTQYF. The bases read TGCAGCGTTGGAACTAGCACAGATACGCAGTATTTT.